This is a list of T cell receptor beta chains from one sample in a study of blood T cell repertoires in COVID-19. TCRdb keeps only in-frame clones here, not all; method: immunoSEQ multiplex PCR. The table shows around 250,000 clones, with over 80% occurring only once. Sequences were obtained from peripheral blood. The receptor source for this set is a man between 60 and 75 years old who had recovered from COVID-19. Both conserved end residues are part of each CDR3. The order of the fields is J gene, D gene, V gene, CDR3 protein, CDR3 DNA. The D gene is left open where the match is weak.

j_call: TRBJ2-5
d_call: TRBD2
v_call: TRBV7-9
cdr3_aa: CASSYFSGGAETQYF
cdr3_nt: TGTGCCAGCAGCTATTTTAGCGGGGGGGCTGAGACCCAGTACTTC

j_call: TRBJ2-1
d_call: .
v_call: TRBV7-2
cdr3_aa: CASSLAGTLLYNEQFF
cdr3_nt: TGTGCCAGCAGCTTAGCGGGGACACTCCTCTACAATGAGCAGTTCTTC

j_call: TRBJ2-7
d_call: TRBD2
v_call: TRBV27
cdr3_aa: CASSINVAGGGRQYF
cdr3_nt: TGTGCCAGCAGTATCAATGTAGCGGGAGGGGGTCGGCAGTACTTC

j_call: TRBJ1-4
d_call: .
v_call: TRBV5-1
cdr3_aa: CASSAGLLNEKLFF
cdr3_nt: TGCGCCAGCAGCGCGGGACTCCTCAATGAAAAACTGTTTTTT

j_call: TRBJ2-1
d_call: .
v_call: TRBV27
cdr3_aa: CASSHYNEQFF
cdr3_nt: TGTGCCAGCAGTCACTACAATGAGCAGTTCTTC

j_call: TRBJ2-1
d_call: TRBD1
v_call: TRBV20-1
cdr3_aa: CSASGQGARNSYNEQFF
cdr3_nt: TGCAGTGCTAGTGGGCAGGGGGCCCGCAACTCCTACAATGAGCAGTTCTTC

j_call: TRBJ2-3
d_call: TRBD1
v_call: TRBV10-3
cdr3_aa: CAIREGQGGTDTQYF
cdr3_nt: TGTGCCATCAGGGAGGGACAGGGAGGCACAGATACGCAGTATTTT

j_call: TRBJ2-5
d_call: TRBD2
v_call: TRBV6-6
cdr3_aa: CASSYSNLAVETQYF
cdr3_nt: TGTGCCAGCAGTTACTCGAATCTAGCGGTCGAGACCCAGTACTTC

j_call: TRBJ2-1
d_call: .
v_call: TRBV29-1
cdr3_aa: CSGQFTYNEQFF
cdr3_nt: TGCAGCGGACAGTTCACCTACAATGAGCAGTTCTTC

j_call: TRBJ2-3
d_call: TRBD2
v_call: TRBV14
cdr3_aa: CASSQDTSGPGDTQYF
cdr3_nt: TGTGCCAGCAGCCAAGACACTAGCGGGCCTGGGGATACGCAGTATTTT

j_call: TRBJ2-3
d_call: TRBD1
v_call: TRBV19
cdr3_aa: CASSKTGEVSTDTQYF
cdr3_nt: TGTGCCAGTAGTAAGACAGGGGAAGTCTCCACAGATACGCAGTATTTT

j_call: TRBJ2-2
d_call: TRBD2
v_call: TRBV7-8
cdr3_aa: CASSLLAGVTAGELFF
cdr3_nt: TGTGCCAGCAGCTTACTAGCGGGAGTCACGGCCGGGGAGCTGTTTTTT

j_call: TRBJ2-7
d_call: .
v_call: TRBV14
cdr3_aa: CASSQGLYEQYF
cdr3_nt: TGTGCCAGCAGCCAGGGACTCTACGAGCAGTACTTC

j_call: TRBJ2-6
d_call: .
v_call: TRBV21-1
cdr3_aa: CAHSGANVLTF
cdr3_nt: TGTGCCCACAGTGGGGCCAACGTCCTGACTTTC